One and the same sample provided the 32 T cell receptor beta chains below, sequenced in a study of OX40 agonist ivuxolimab in advanced cancers. Assay: immunoSEQ multiplex PCR; the TCRdb copy retains only in-frame clones and omits some. Here the sample spans about 88,000 clones, approximately 89% being singletons. This material consisted of CD4+ or CD8+ T cells sorted from blood, taken in a trial of the OX40 agonist ivuxolimab. These receptor sequences come from an adult with an advanced solid tumor such as melanoma, head and neck, liver or kidney cancer.

The chain joins TRBV9 to TRBJ1-6, with 8 nucleotides matching TRBD1. The germline V gene has CDR1 SGDLS and CDR2 YYNGEE. The CDR3 sequence is 13 residues long. After removal of 3 bases from V and 9 bases from J, the junction contained 2 bases not matched to a gene. Written as DNA, the CDR3 is TGTGCCAGCAGCGAGGGGACAGGTTCACCCCTCCACTTT. This translates into CASSEGTGSPLHF. The full variable domain, its missing parts supplied by reference TRBV9 and TRBJ1-6, is DSGVTQTPKHLITATGQRVTLRCSPRSGDLSVYWYQQSLDQGLQFLIQYYNGEERAKGNILERFSAQQFPDLHSELNLSSLELGDSALYFCASSEGTGSPLHFGNGTRLTVT.

The J gene is TRBJ1-3, the V gene TRBV5-1, with D uncertain. Trimming took off 1 base at V and 0 bases at J, with 11 bases between the two ends. Germline CDR1 and CDR2: SGHRS and YFSETQ. The CDR3 spans 16 residues. The CDR3, as DNA: TGCGCCAGCAGCTTGCGGACTGATTTCTCTGGAAACACCATATATTTT. Protein sequence: CASSLRTDFSGNTIYF.

The chain uses TRBV20-1 and TRBJ2-1; D is uncertain. Germline assignment: CDR1 DFQATT and CDR2 SNEGSKA (reference sequence). Trimming left V 1 base short and J 7 bases short, with 2 bases between. The CDR3 extends over 10 amino acids. The CDR3 DNA reads TGCAGTGCTAGAGCTAATGAGCAGTTCTTC. It translates to CSARANEQFF.

The V call is TRBV7-9, the J call TRBJ2-3; D is possibly TRBD2 (5 bases). Trimming left V 3 bases short and J 0 bases short, with 7 bases between. CDR3 size: 14 residues. Germline V gene lookup returns CDR1 SEHNR and CDR2 FQNEAQ (reference sequence). The CDR3 region is CASSFSGSTDTQYF. The CDR3 bases are TGTGCCAGCAGCTTCTCGGGAAGCACAGATACGCAGTATTTT.

The chain combines TRBV5-8 with TRBJ1-2, with D maybe TRBD1 (5 bases). The CDR3 has 14 amino acids. Trimming took 3 bases from V and 6 from J, leaving 15 bases between them. Germline CDR1 reads SGHTS; CDR2 reads YDEGEE. The DNA for the CDR3 is TGTGCCAGCAGCTCCCGCGGGGGTTTAAATGGCTACACCTTC. Translating it yields CASSSRGGLNGYTF.

To note about this clone: The sample has other DNA sequences that encode this CDR3 too. The chain carries TRBV27 and TRBJ2-3; the D is unclear. V dropped 9 bases and J dropped 1 base, with 8 bases sitting between them. The CDR3 spans 12 residues. From germline, CDR1 is MNHEY and CDR2 SMNVEV (reference sequence). The DNA of the CDR3 is TGTGCCAGTACTGGGGGCACAGATACGCAGTATTTT. This gives the protein CASTGGTDTQYF.

The CDR3 sequence: CASSWGGKETQYF. The CDR3 region has the DNA TGCGCCAGCAGCTGGGGGGGGAAAGAGACCCAGTACTTC. The gene calls are TRBV5-1 and TRBJ2-5; 7 bases are shared with TRBD2. Germline CDR1 reads SGHRS; CDR2 reads YFSETQ. Germline trimming cut 3 bases from V and 3 bases from J; bases unmatched to any gene: 2. There are 13 residues in the CDR3.

The chain combines TRBV7-3 with TRBJ2-2; D ambiguous. The V end lost 5 bases, the J end lost 7 bases, and 14 bases lay between the germline ends. CDR3 length: 14 amino acids. Germline V gene data show CDR1 as SGHTA and CDR2 as FQGTGA. CDR3 bases: TGTGCCAGCAGCCCTAAACAACTCGGCGGGGAGCTGTTTTTT. Encoded protein: CASSPKQLGGELFF.

The chain couples TRBV7-9 to TRBJ1-1, with D perhaps matching TRBD1 (6 bases). The ends were cut back, 6 bases at V and 8 bases at J, with 22 bases in the middle. Per the germline V gene, CDR1 is SEHNR and CDR2 is FQNEAQ (reference sequence). This CDR3 comprises 15 residues. In DNA form, the CDR3 reads TGTGCCAGCAGTTTTACACAGGGCCCTAAGATGGAAGCTTTCTTT. Amino acid sequence: CASSFTQGPKMEAFF.

The chain combines TRBV19 with TRBJ1-2; 12 bases line up with TRBD1. The ends lost 4 bases at V and 4 bases at J; junction bases unmatched: 4. CDR3 size: 15 residues. Per germline, CDR1 LNHDA and CDR2 SQIVND (reference sequence). The CDR3 nucleotides are TGTGCCAGTAGTAACCGGGGACAGGGGGCCTATGGCTACACCTTC. As protein: CASSNRGQGAYGYTF.

The V call is TRBV5-1, the J call TRBJ2-1; 7 nucleotides line up with TRBD1. The germline CDR1 and CDR2 sequences are SGHRS and YFSETQ. V gave up 1 base and J gave up 3 bases; unmatched junction bases: 4. The CDR3 is 15 residues long. The CDR3 region has the DNA TGCGCCAGCAGCTTGCAAGGGGGCGGCTACAATGAGCAGTTCTTC. Residues: CASSLQGGGYNEQFF.

The genes are TRBV7-8 and TRBJ2-3; the match to TRBD2 covers 12 bases. Germline assignment: CDR1 SGHVS and CDR2 FQNEAQ. The V gene end was trimmed by 5 bases and the J gene end by 4 bases; junction bases not matched to a gene: 4. The CDR3 length is 15 residues. The CDR3 DNA reads TGTGCCAGCAGCCTACTAGCGGGAGGTTCAGATACGCAGTATTTT. This encodes CASSLLAGGSDTQYF.

The rearrangement uses TRBV14 and TRBJ2-1; TRBD1 matches at 10 bases. The V segment lost 3 bases and the J segment 9 bases; nucleotides outside the gene matches: 5. CDR3 size: 14 residues. Per the germline V gene, CDR1 is SGHDN and CDR2 is FVKESK. CDR3 nucleotides: TGTGCCAGCAGCCACTGGACAGGGGGTAGTGAGCAGTTCTTC. It is translated as CASSHWTGGSEQFF.

The genes are TRBV19 and TRBJ2-5; TRBD2 matches at 10 bases. J gave up 0 bases and V 4 bases, and 5 bases lay outside the gene matches. The CDR3 runs 16 residues. Germline CDR1 LNHDA, CDR2 SQIVND (reference sequence). The CDR3 protein is CASSTGLAEYQETQYF. In DNA form, the CDR3 reads TGTGCCAGTAGTACCGGACTAGCGGAATACCAAGAGACCCAGTACTTC.

The chain carries TRBV21-1 and TRBJ2-3. TRBV21-1 is termed a pseudogene. The CDR3 is 12 amino acids. The CDR3 coding sequence is TGTGCCAGCAGCAAAAGGTGGGGTACGCAGTATTTT. Translation gives CASSKRWGTQYF.

The CDR3 DNA sequence: TGTGCCAGCAGTTTAGGGGGCCGTAATGAAAAACTGTTTTTT. Amino acid sequence: CASSLGGRNEKLFF. The chain uses TRBV27 and TRBJ1-4; a weak D match, TRBD1 (6 bases). V gave up 2 bases and J gave up 4 bases, with 8 bases separating them. CDR1 is MNHEY, CDR2 SMNVEV, per germline (reference sequence). The CDR3 has 14 amino acids.

The chain is built from TRBV4-3 and TRBJ2-2; tentatively, D is TRBD2 (6 bases). The V gene lost 0 bases and the J gene lost 8 bases, with 19 bases spanning the gap. CDR3 size: 17 residues. Germline CDR1 LGHNA, CDR2 YSLEER. The CDR3 sequence: CASSQDLGPGVVGELFF. The CDR3 DNA sequence: TGCGCCAGCAGCCAAGATTTGGGGCCGGGAGTGGTTGGGGAGCTGTTTTTT.

The genes are TRBV6-5 and TRBJ2-2; 8 bases line up with TRBD1. The germline V gene has CDR1 MNHEY and CDR2 SVGAGI. The CDR3 has 15 amino acids. After removal of 5 bases from V and 4 bases from J, the junction contained 6 bases not matched to a gene. The CDR3, as DNA: TGTGCCAGCAGTCCAGGACAGGGAGGCACCGGGGAGCTGTTTTTT. Translation gives CASSPGQGGTGELFF.

In its sample, this clone was seen once. The chain carries TRBV6-5 and TRBJ1-1; D may be TRBD1 (5 bases). The CDR3 is 15 residues long. In germline, CDR1 is MNHEY, CDR2 SVGAGI. V was trimmed by 0 bases and J by 4 bases, leaving 12 bases between them. CDR3 loop: CASSYSRLGRTEAFF. The CDR3 DNA reads as TGTGCCAGCAGTTACTCGCGGTTGGGGCGCACTGAAGCTTTCTTT.

The chain couples TRBV7-3 to TRBJ2-2, with 7 positions matching TRBD1. Germline V gene data show CDR1 as SGHTA and CDR2 as FQGTGA. The CDR3 length is 14 residues. Trimming at V came to 5 bases and at J to 5 bases, leaving 5 bases not matched to a gene. The CDR3 nucleotides read TGTGCCAGCAGCAAGACAGGGCGAACCGGGGAGCTGTTTTTT. Its protein product is CASSKTGRTGELFF.

The chain combines TRBV19 with TRBJ2-7; TRBD1 agrees at 7 bases. V trimming: 8 bases; J trimming: 3 bases; junction bases outside the gene matches: 7. Germline V gene lookup returns CDR1 LNHDA and CDR2 SQIVND (reference sequence). The CDR3 is made up of 13 amino acids. For the CDR3, the DNA is TGTGCCAGTGCGAGACAGGGCCTCTACGAGCAGTACTTC. Protein product: CASARQGLYEQYF.

The J gene is TRBJ2-7, the V gene TRBV5-1; D gene uncertain. The CDR3 sequence is 16 residues long. Trimming pared 0 bases from V and 3 bases from J, leaving 16 bases between. CDR1 is SGHRS, CDR2 YFSETQ, per germline. The CDR3 DNA sequence: TGCGCCAGCAGCTTGGGACCCCGGGCATCGCTCTACGAGCAGTACTTC. This sequence encodes CASSLGPRASLYEQYF.

The gene calls are TRBV11-2 and TRBJ2-7, with TRBD1 matching 9 bases. The V gene end was trimmed by 5 bases and the J gene end by 4 bases; junction bases not matched to a gene: 6. Germline assignment: CDR1 SGHAT and CDR2 FQNNGV. The CDR3 loop spans 14 amino acids. CDR3 in DNA: TGTGCCAGCAGCCCTAGACAGGGGGGTTACGAGCAGTACTTC. This sequence encodes CASSPRQGGYEQYF.

CDR3 sequence: CASSPSLDDEQYF. CDR3 bases: TGTGCCAGCTCACCGAGCCTAGATGACGAGCAGTACTTC. The J gene is TRBJ2-7, the V gene TRBV18; no reliable D call. V lost 3 bases and J 5 bases, leaving 11 bases between the germline ends. The CDR3 totals 13 residues. Germline V CDR1 and CDR2: KGHSH, LQKENI.

The DNA for the CDR3 is TGTGCCAGCTCACCGCAGACAGGGCGAGCGAACACCGGGGAGCTGTTTTTT. It codes for CASSPQTGRANTGELFF. The chain carries TRBV18 and TRBJ2-2; 7 nucleotides align to TRBD1. Germline V gene lookup returns CDR1 KGHSH and CDR2 LQKENI. Losses at the gene ends were 3 bases for V and 0 bases for J; bases not matched to a gene: 7. This CDR3 has 17 residues. Full variable domain (rest looked up from reference TRBV18 and TRBJ2-2): NAGVMQNPRHLVRRRGQEARLRCSPMKGHSHVYWYRQLPEEGLKFMVYLQKENIIDESGMPKERFSAEFPKEGPSILRIQQVVRGDSAAYFCASSPQTGRANTGELFFGEGSRLTVL.

The chain couples TRBV11-2 to TRBJ2-3, with TRBD2 identical over 10 bases. The CDR3 has 14 residues. The germline gives CDR1 SGHAT, CDR2 FQNNGV. The J segment lost 5 bases and the V segment lost 6 bases, leaving 5 bases of the junction unmatched. CDR3 sequence (DNA): TGTGCCAGCAGGCCACTAGCGGGGTTAGATACGCAGTATTTT. Its translation: CASRPLAGLDTQYF.

This clone was seen once. V is TRBV2 and J is TRBJ2-2, with 7 bases matching TRBD2. This CDR3 spans 15 amino acids. Germline assignment: CDR1 SNHLY and CDR2 FYNNEI. The ends lost 6 bases at V and 5 bases at J; junction bases unmatched: 9. The CDR3 DNA is TGTGCCAGCAGGGCCGGGACTACAGAAACCGGGGAGCTGTTTTTT. Amino acids: CASRAGTTETGELFF.

The chain recombines TRBV5-1 with TRBJ2-5; TRBD1 matches at 7 bases. Germline CDR1 is SGHRS and CDR2 is YFSETQ. The CDR3 extends over 14 amino acids. Trimming cost V 1 base and J 5 bases; bases outside gene matches: 5. In DNA, the CDR3 is TGCGCCAGCAGCTTGAGACAGGGATCGGAGACCCAGTACTTC. It codes for CASSLRQGSETQYF.

This rearrangement joins TRBV7-9 to TRBJ2-3, with no clear D. Germline V CDR1 and CDR2: SEHNR, FQNEAQ (reference sequence). The CDR3 runs to 10 residues. Trimming took 11 bases from V and 0 from J, leaving 3 bases between them. CDR3: CAFSTDTQYF. The DNA for the CDR3 is TGTGCCTTTAGCACAGATACGCAGTATTTT.

The chain employs TRBV5-1 and TRBJ2-5; possible D gene TRBD1, 6 bases. The CDR3 totals 13 residues. The V gene's germline CDR1 is SGHRS and CDR2 YFSETQ. Trimming shortened V by 0 bases and J by 5 bases, and 8 bases separated the two germline ends. CDR3 in amino acids: CASSLGTDETQYF. The CDR3 DNA sequence: TGCGCCAGCAGCTTGGGGACAGATGAGACCCAGTACTTC.

The CDR3 DNA reads TGCGCCAGCAGCTTGGGGGCAGGGAAGAACACTGAAGCTTTCTTT. Translation gives CASSLGAGKNTEAFF. V and J are TRBV5-1 and TRBJ1-1; D perhaps matches TRBD1 (5 bases). Germline V lookup: CDR1 SGHRS, CDR2 YFSETQ. This CDR3 region has 15 residues. The V and J ends lost 0 bases and 1 base respectively, with 10 bases between them.

This clone is a singleton in its sample. The chain is built from TRBV25-1 and TRBJ2-1; D gene ambiguous. V shed 3 bases and J shed 3 bases, with 0 bases lying between them. The germline CDR1 and CDR2 sequences are MGHDK and SYGVNS. This CDR3 has 11 amino acids. The CDR3 loop reads CASSDYNEQFF. In DNA, the CDR3 is TGTGCCAGCAGTGACTACAATGAGCAGTTCTTC.